Below, 25 T cell receptor beta chains from the same sample are listed, as sequenced in a study of control samples from healthy donors and cancer patients. The method was immunoSEQ multiplex PCR; TCRdb's version includes in-frame clones alone and lacks a portion of them. The data show roughly 86,000 clones, with 91% seen just once and around 14% held by the top ten. The sample taken for sequencing was blood. Every receptor here comes from a young man in good health.

The genes are TRBV6-6 and TRBJ2-7; 7 bases line up with TRBD1. Germline V gives CDR1 MNHNY, CDR2 SVGAGI (reference sequence). The CDR3 loop spans 14 amino acids. J gave up 6 bases and V 0 bases, and 5 bases lay outside the gene matches. The CDR3 DNA follows: TGTGCCAGCAGTTACTCGCCGACAGGGCCCGAGCAGTACTTC. The encoded protein is CASSYSPTGPEQYF.

CDR3 nucleotides: TGTGCCAGCAGTGAAGGGGGGGTGAAGGGTGGCTACACCTTC. It is translated as CASSEGGVKGGYTF. V gene TRBV6-1 combines with J gene TRBJ1-2, with D perhaps TRBD1 (5 bases). Per germline, CDR1 MNHNS and CDR2 SASEGT. The CDR3 runs 14 residues. Between the trimmed V and J ends, which lost 1 base and 7 bases, there was a span of 13 bases.

J is TRBJ2-1 and V is TRBV2, with TRBD2 matching 10 bases. The trim removed 7 bases at V and 8 bases at J, leaving 8 bases unmatched. CDR1 is SNHLY and CDR2 is FYNNEI in the germline V gene. This CDR3 region has 14 residues. The CDR3 spells CASNLAGDIDEQFF. DNA of the CDR3: TGTGCCAGCAATCTAGCGGGAGATATTGATGAGCAGTTCTTC.

The chain recombines TRBV7-2 with TRBJ2-5, with D unclear. Germline lookup yields CDR1 SGHTA and CDR2 FQGNSA. The V end lost 5 bases, the J end lost 5 bases, and 9 bases lay between the germline ends. The CDR3 extends over 12 amino acids. The CDR3 is CASSPSRETQYF. CDR3 nucleotides: TGTGCCAGCAGCCCCTCACGGGAGACCCAGTACTTC.

V usage is TRBV12-3 or TRBV12-4 and J usage is TRBJ2-7, with D tentatively TRBD1 (6 bases). Trimming cost V 6 bases and J 5 bases, with 14 bases left between them. This CDR3 is built from 13 residues. The DNA for the CDR3 is TGTGCCAGCAGCCCCACAGGGTTCCACGAGCAGTACTTC. Amino acids: CASSPTGFHEQYF.

The DNA of the CDR3 is TGTGCCAGCAGCCCAGCTGGACTAGCGGGAAATACAGATACGCAGTATTTT. It yields the protein CASSPAGLAGNTDTQYF. V usage is TRBV28 and J usage is TRBJ2-3; 12 positions agree with TRBD2. The CDR3 has 17 amino acids. Germline V gene sequence: CDR1 MDHEN, CDR2 SYDVKM. The ends lost 6 bases at V and 3 bases at J; junction bases unmatched: 10.

This clone was detected once. The V call is TRBV4-1, the J call TRBJ2-1; 10 bases line up with TRBD2. Germline CDR1 reads MGHRA; CDR2 reads YSYEKL. This CDR3 has 15 amino acids. J gave up 8 bases and V 1 base, and 5 bases lay outside the gene matches. The CDR3 DNA sequence: TGCGCCAGCAGCCAAGCTAGCGGGAGCTCCTATGAGCAGTTCTTC. Translation gives CASSQASGSSYEQFF.

The chain joins TRBV25-1 to TRBJ1-2; 7 bases fit TRBD1. Looked up from germline, CDR1 is MGHDK and CDR2 is SYGVNS. The CDR3 loop spans 14 amino acids. V was pared by 0 bases and J by 3 bases, with 1 base of the junction left unmatched. The CDR3 DNA follows: TGTGCCAGCAGTGAATATGACAGGGACTATGGCTACACCTTC. It is translated as CASSEYDRDYGYTF.

Regarding this clone: At the DNA level, this CDR3 is encoded by other sequences in the same sample as well. The V and J genes are TRBV18 and TRBJ1-2, with a possible D match to TRBD1 (6 bases). Germline lookup yields CDR1 KGHSH and CDR2 LQKENI. CDR3 size: 14 residues. Trimming removed 1 base at V and 6 bases at J, with 12 bases between. The CDR3 sequence: CASSPRDGGHGYTF. The CDR3 region has the DNA TGTGCCAGCTCACCACGGGACGGGGGGCATGGCTACACCTTC.

CDR3 sequence reads: CASSFRPGEGGSSYNEQFF. Here the CDR3 DNA reads TGTGCCAGCAGCTTCCGCCCCGGCGAAGGGGGGAGCTCCTACAATGAGCAGTTCTTC. V usage is TRBV7-9 and J usage is TRBJ2-1, with D perhaps matching TRBD1 or TRBD2 (6 bases each). V lost 3 bases to trimming and J lost 0 bases, with 21 bases between them. CDR3 length: 19 residues. CDR1 SEHNR and CDR2 FQNEAQ come from the germline V gene (reference sequence).

The chain combines TRBV7-9 with TRBJ1-6; D call uncertain. V was cut by 6 bases and J by 5 bases, with 11 bases left in between. Looked up from germline, CDR1 is SEHNR and CDR2 is FQNEAQ (reference sequence). This CDR3 is built from 14 residues. CDR3 protein: CASRDVLDNSPLHF. The CDR3 DNA follows: TGTGCCAGCAGGGACGTACTTGATAATTCACCCCTCCACTTT. The full variable domain, completed using reference TRBV7-9 and TRBJ1-6, is DTGVSQNPRHKITKRGQNVTFRCDPISEHNRLYWYRQTLGQGPEFLTYFQNEAQLEKSRLLSDRFSAERPKGSFSTLEIQRTEQGDSAMYLCASRDVLDNSPLHFGNGTRLTVT.

The chain is built from TRBV7-2 and TRBJ2-3; D call uncertain. The CDR3 loop spans 14 amino acids. The germline V gene has CDR1 SGHTA and CDR2 FQGNSA. V gave up 1 base and J gave up 0 bases, with 5 bases separating them. DNA for the CDR3: TGTGCCAGCAGCTTAGGACCAAGCACAGATACGCAGTATTTT. Translated, it gives CASSLGPSTDTQYF.

This clone was recorded once. The chain recombines TRBV27 with TRBJ2-3; D may correspond to TRBD1 or TRBD2 (7 bases each). Trimming took off 5 bases at V and 11 bases at J, with 26 bases between the two ends. The CDR3 is 16 amino acids. CDR1 and CDR2 from the germline V gene are MNHEY and SMNVEV (reference sequence). CDR3 residues: CASSPPGGHKGAKQYF. As DNA, the CDR3 is TGTGCCAGCAGTCCACCGGGGGGTCATAAGGGGGCTAAGCAGTATTTT.

The rearrangement joins TRBV5-1 to TRBJ1-2; D gene uncertain. V was trimmed by 0 bases and J by 8 bases, leaving 11 bases between them. This CDR3 is built from 13 residues. The germline CDR1 and CDR2 sequences are SGHRS and YFSETQ. CDR3 residues: CASSLEEVGGYTF. CDR3 sequence (DNA): TGCGCCAGCAGCTTGGAGGAAGTAGGCGGCTACACCTTC.

The rearrangement joins TRBV21-1 to TRBJ1-1; the DNA was not compared with TRBD1, the D call given in the table. TRBV21-1 is a documented pseudogene. This CDR3 spans 14 amino acids. CDR3 sequence reads: CASGQHTANTEAFF. The CDR3 DNA is TGTGCCAGCGGGCAACATACAGCGAACACTGAAGCTTTCTTT.

V usage is TRBV12-5 and J usage is TRBJ2-1, with D maybe TRBD1 (6 bases). The V and J ends lost 4 bases and 10 bases respectively, with 17 bases between them. The CDR3 is 14 residues long. CDR1 is LGHNT, CDR2 FRNRAP, per germline. The CDR3 DNA reads as TGTGCTAGTGGTTCCCCAAGACAGGCCATCGAGCAGTTCTTC. Amino acids: CASGSPRQAIEQFF.

V and J are TRBV3-1 (or the pseudogene TRBV3-2) and TRBJ1-2, with unresolved D. The CDR3 covers 12 residues. The V gene lost 1 base and the J gene lost 7 bases, with 7 bases spanning the gap. CDR1 is LGHDT and CDR2 is YNNKEL in the germline V gene (reference sequence). DNA for the CDR3: TGTGCCAGCAGCCAAGTTAGTAGTGGCTACACCTTC. Its protein product is CASSQVSSGYTF.

This clone came up a few times. V is TRBV5-1 and J is TRBJ2-5; 10 bases agree with TRBD2. Germline CDR1 reads SGHRS; CDR2 reads YFSETQ. The CDR3 is made up of 17 amino acids. V lost 0 bases to trimming and J lost 4 bases; unmatched junction nucleotides: 9. The CDR3 bases are TGCGCCAGCAGCTTGGTGTCAGCGGGAGGGCCAGGAGAGACCCAGTACTTC. Residues: CASSLVSAGGPGETQYF.

V usage is TRBV28 and J usage is TRBJ2-2, with TRBD1 matching over 8 bases. Germline-derived CDR1 and CDR2 are MDHEN and SYDVKM. The CDR3 contains 15 residues. With 2 bases clipped from V and 5 bases from J, the junction kept 4 bases outside the gene matches. The CDR3 DNA is TGTGCCAGCAGTTTACCCAGGGGGCAGACCGGGGAGCTGTTTTTT. This codes for CASSLPRGQTGELFF.

This clone has just one count. The genes are TRBV4-1 and TRBJ2-1, with TRBD1 as a possible D gene (7 bases). CDR3 length equals 16 residues. CDR1 and CDR2 from the germline V gene are MGHRA and YSYEKL. Deletions cut 3 bases from V and 1 base from J, with 13 bases between. CDR3 in amino acids: CASSQLQGRSYNEQFF. The CDR3 bases are TGCGCCAGCAGCCAGTTACAGGGGAGGTCCTACAATGAGCAGTTCTTC.

The genes are TRBV11-3 and TRBJ2-1; TRBD2 is a possible D gene (6 bases). V shed 8 bases and J shed 8 bases, with 13 bases lying between them. The V gene's germline CDR1 is SGHNT and CDR2 YENEEA. This CDR3 spans 12 amino acids. The chain's CDR3 is CASGVRRDEQFF. Here the CDR3 DNA reads TGTGCCAGCGGGGTTCGGAGGGATGAGCAGTTCTTC.

The chain is built from TRBV21-1 and TRBJ2-7. TRBV21-1 is recorded as a pseudogene. CDR3 length equals 12 residues. CDR3 sequence reads: CASSKGVYEQYF. CDR3 nucleotides: TGTGCCAGCAGCAAAGGGGTCTACGAGCAGTACTTC.

V is TRBV5-4 and J is TRBJ1-1; 8 bases map to TRBD1. The CDR3 extends over 15 amino acids. Looked up from germline, CDR1 is SGHNT and CDR2 is YYREEE (reference sequence). The V gene end was trimmed by 4 bases and the J gene end by 0 bases; junction bases not matched to a gene: 5. For the CDR3, the DNA is TGTGCCAGCAGCCCAGGACAGGGATTGAACACTGAAGCTTTCTTT. Its protein is CASSPGQGLNTEAFF.

This chain links TRBV12-3 or TRBV12-4 with TRBJ2-5; TRBD1 is a possible D gene (6 bases). The V end lost 3 bases, the J end lost 3 bases, and 8 bases lay between the germline ends. The CDR3 sequence is 13 residues long. CDR3 sequence: CASSLGTKETQYF. As DNA, the CDR3 is TGTGCCAGCAGTTTGGGGACAAAAGAGACCCAGTACTTC.

V is TRBV6-5 and J is TRBJ1-1; D is unresolved. The CDR3 is 14 residues long. Germline assignment: CDR1 MNHEY and CDR2 SVGAGI. V shed 4 bases and J shed 4 bases, with 13 bases lying between them. CDR3 sequence: CASSSRTAFTEAFF. For the CDR3, the DNA is TGTGCCAGCAGTTCAAGGACGGCATTCACTGAAGCTTTCTTT.